The 3 T cell receptor beta chains presented below share a single source sample, sequenced in a study of CD8 T cell repertoires and HIV-1 epitope variants. Assay: immunoSEQ multiplex PCR; the TCRdb copy retains only in-frame clones and omits some. This table holds more than 85,000 clones, roughly 77% found once. Sequenced material: uncultured baseline CD8+ T cells from peripheral blood mononuclear cells (PBMCs). The receptors here all came from a male donor with HIV.

Concerning this clone itself: The same CDR3 also results from other DNA sequences found in this sample. This chain connects TRBV4-1 to TRBJ1-2; maybe TRBD1 (5 bases). V lost 0 bases, J lost 2 bases, and 7 bases lay in between. This CDR3 has 14 residues. Germline CDR1 reads MGHRA; CDR2 reads YSYEKL. The CDR3 loop is CASSQEGGNYGYTF. The DNA for the CDR3 is TGCGCCAGCAGCCAAGAGGGGGGGAACTATGGCTACACCTTC.

This clone was recorded a few times. This chain uses TRBV7-5 with TRBJ2-7; the table's D call, TRBD2, has no DNA check behind it. TRBV7-5 is flagged as a pseudogene. The CDR3 covers 17 residues. Here the CDR3 reads CVRSLCTSGGYSYEQYF. CDR3 nucleotides: TGTGTCAGAAGCTTATGTACTAGCGGGGGGTACTCCTACGAGCAGTACTTC.

J is TRBJ1-2 and V is TRBV29-1, with D perhaps matching TRBD1 (5 bases). Looked up from germline, CDR1 is SQVTM and CDR2 is ANQGSEA. V was cut by 0 bases and J by 4 bases, with 6 bases left in between. CDR3 length equals 12 residues. The CDR3 loop is CSVEDDSYGYTF. DNA of the CDR3: TGCAGCGTTGAAGACGACAGCTATGGCTACACCTTC.